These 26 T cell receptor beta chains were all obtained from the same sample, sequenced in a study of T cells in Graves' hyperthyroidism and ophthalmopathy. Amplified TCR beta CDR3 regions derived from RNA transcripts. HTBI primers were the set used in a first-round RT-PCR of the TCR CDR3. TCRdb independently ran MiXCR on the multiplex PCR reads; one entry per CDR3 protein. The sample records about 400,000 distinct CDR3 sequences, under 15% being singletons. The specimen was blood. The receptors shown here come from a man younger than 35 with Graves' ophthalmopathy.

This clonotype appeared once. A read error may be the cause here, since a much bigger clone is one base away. CDR3 loop: CASKAGPLSTEAFF. The CDR3 DNA reads TGTGCCAGCAAAGCCGGACCGTTGAGCACTGAAGCTTTCTTT. The genes are TRBV7-2 and TRBJ1-1, with no clear D. Trimming left V 7 bases short and J 4 bases short, with 16 bases between. Looked up from germline, CDR1 is SGHTA and CDR2 is FQGNSA. The CDR3 is 14 residues long.

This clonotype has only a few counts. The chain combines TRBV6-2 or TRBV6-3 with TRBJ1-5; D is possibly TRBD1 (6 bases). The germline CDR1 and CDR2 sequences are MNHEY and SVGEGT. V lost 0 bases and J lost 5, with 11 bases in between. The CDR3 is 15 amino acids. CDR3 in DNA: TGTGCCAGCAGTTACTCGATAGGGGGGGATCAGCCCCAGCATTTT. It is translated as CASSYSIGGDQPQHF.

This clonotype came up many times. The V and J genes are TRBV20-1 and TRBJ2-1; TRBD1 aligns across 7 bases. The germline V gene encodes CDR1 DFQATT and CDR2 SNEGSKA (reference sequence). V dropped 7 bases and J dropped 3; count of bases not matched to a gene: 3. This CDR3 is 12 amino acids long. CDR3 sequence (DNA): TGCAGTGAAAGACAGGGCTACAATGAGCAGTTCTTC. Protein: CSERQGYNEQFF.

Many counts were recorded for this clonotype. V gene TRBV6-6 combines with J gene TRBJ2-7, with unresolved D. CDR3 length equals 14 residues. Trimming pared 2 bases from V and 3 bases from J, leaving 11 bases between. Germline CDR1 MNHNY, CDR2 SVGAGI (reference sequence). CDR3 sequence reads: CASSYGSGIYEQYF. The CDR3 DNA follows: TGTGCCAGCAGTTACGGGTCTGGTATCTACGAGCAGTACTTC.

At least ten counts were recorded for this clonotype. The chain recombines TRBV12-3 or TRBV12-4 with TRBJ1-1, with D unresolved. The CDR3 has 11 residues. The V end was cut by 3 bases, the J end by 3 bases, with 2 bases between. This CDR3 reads CASSFHTEAFF. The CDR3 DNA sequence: TGTGCCAGCAGTTTTCACACTGAAGCTTTCTTT.

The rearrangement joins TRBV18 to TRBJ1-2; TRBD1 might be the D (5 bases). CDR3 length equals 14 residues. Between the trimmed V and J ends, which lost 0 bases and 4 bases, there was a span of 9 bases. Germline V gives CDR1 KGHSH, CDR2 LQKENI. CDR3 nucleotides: TGTGCCAGCTCACCACCGACAGTAGGCTATGGCTACACCTTC. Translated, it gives CASSPPTVGYGYTF.

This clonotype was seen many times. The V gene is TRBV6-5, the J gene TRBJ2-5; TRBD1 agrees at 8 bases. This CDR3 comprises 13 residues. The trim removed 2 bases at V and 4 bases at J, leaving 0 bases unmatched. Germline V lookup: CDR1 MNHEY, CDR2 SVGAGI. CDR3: CASSYGQGETQYF. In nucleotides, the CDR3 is TGTGCCAGCAGTTACGGACAGGGAGAGACCCAGTACTTC.

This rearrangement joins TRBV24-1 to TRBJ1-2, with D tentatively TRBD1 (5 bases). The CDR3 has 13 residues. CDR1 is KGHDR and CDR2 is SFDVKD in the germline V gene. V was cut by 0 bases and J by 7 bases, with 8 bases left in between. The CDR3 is CATSDLWGGGYTF. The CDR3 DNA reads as TGTGCCACCAGTGATTTGTGGGGGGGTGGCTACACCTTC.

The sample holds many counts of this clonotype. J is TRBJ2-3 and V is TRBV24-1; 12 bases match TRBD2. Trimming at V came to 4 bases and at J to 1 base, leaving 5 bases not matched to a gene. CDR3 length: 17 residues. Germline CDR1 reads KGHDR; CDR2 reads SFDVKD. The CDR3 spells CATSEASGRAGTDTQYF. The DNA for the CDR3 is TGTGCCACCAGTGAAGCTAGCGGGAGGGCCGGCACAGATACGCAGTATTTT.

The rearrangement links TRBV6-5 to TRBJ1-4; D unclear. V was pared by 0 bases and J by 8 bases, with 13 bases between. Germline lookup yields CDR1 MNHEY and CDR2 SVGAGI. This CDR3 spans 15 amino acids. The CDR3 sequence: CASSYSRSQGEKLFF. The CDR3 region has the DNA TGTGCCAGCAGTTACTCGAGGTCCCAAGGGGAAAAACTGTTTTTT.

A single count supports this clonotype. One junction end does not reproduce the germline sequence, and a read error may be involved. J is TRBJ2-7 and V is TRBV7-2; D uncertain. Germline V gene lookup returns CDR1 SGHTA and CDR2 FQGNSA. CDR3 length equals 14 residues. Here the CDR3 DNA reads TGTGCCAGCAGCGAGGACCCGATCTCCTACGAGCAGCACTTC. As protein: CASSEDPISYEQHF.

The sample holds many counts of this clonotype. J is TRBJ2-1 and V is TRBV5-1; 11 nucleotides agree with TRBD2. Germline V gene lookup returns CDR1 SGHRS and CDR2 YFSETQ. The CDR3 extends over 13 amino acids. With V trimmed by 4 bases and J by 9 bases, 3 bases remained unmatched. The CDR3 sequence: CASSLAGGLEQFF. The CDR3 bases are TGCGCCAGCAGCCTAGCGGGGGGTCTTGAGCAGTTCTTC.

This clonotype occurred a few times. The CDR3 region has the DNA TGTGCCAGCAGTTTTAAAGGGGTGGTTTACAATGAGCAGTTCTTC. Translated, it gives CASSFKGVVYNEQFF. The rearrangement links TRBV27 to TRBJ2-1; TRBD1 is a possible D gene (5 bases). V was shortened by 3 bases and J by 4 bases, with 13 bases between the two germline ends. Per the germline V gene, CDR1 is MNHEY and CDR2 is SMNVEV (reference sequence). The CDR3 totals 15 residues.

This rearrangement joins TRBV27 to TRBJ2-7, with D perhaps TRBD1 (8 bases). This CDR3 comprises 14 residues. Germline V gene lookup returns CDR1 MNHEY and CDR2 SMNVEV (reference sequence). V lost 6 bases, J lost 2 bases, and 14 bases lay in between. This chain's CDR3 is CASRRQGTTYEQYF. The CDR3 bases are TGTGCCAGCAGACGACAGGGGACTACCTACGAGCAGTACTTC.

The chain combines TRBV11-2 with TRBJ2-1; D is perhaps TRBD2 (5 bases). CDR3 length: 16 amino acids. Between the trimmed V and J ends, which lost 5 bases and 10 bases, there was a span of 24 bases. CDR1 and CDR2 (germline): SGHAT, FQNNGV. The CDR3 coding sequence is TGTGCCAGCAGCCAAGAAGTATCGGCGGGCGGAGGCGAGCAGTTCTTC. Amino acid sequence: CASSQEVSAGGGEQFF.

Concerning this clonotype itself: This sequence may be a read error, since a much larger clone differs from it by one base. This chain's CDR3 is CASSFLGATFSYEQFF. CDR3 coding DNA: TGTGCCAGCAGCTTCTTAGGGGCTACATTCTCCTACGAGCAGTTCTTC. The chain recombines TRBV5-8 with TRBJ2-7; D is perhaps TRBD1 (5 bases). The J call could be wrong; TRBJ2-1 is a better fit for the DNA end. The V gene's germline CDR1 is SGHTS and CDR2 YDEGEE. CDR3 length: 16 amino acids.

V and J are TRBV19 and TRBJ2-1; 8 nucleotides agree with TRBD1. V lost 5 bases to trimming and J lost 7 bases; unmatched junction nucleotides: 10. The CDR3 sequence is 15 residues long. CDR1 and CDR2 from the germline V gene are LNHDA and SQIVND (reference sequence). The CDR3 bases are TGTGCCAGTAGTGCGACAGGGGTTTTATCAAATGAGCAGTTCTTC. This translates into CASSATGVLSNEQFF.

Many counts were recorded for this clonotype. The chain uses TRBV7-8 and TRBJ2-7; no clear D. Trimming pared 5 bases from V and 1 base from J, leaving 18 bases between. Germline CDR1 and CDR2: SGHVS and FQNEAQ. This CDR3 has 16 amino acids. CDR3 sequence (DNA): TGTGCCAGCAGCCTACGTCCGGGTTACGCATCCTACGAGCAGTACTTC. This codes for CASSLRPGYASYEQYF.

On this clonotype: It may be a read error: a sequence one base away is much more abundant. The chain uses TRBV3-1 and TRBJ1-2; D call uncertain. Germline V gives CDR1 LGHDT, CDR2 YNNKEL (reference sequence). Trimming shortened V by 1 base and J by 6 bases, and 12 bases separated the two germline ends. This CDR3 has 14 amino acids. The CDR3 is CASSQVEGFDGYTF. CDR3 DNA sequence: TGTGCCAGCAGCCAAGTTGAGGGCTTTGATGGCTACACCTTC.

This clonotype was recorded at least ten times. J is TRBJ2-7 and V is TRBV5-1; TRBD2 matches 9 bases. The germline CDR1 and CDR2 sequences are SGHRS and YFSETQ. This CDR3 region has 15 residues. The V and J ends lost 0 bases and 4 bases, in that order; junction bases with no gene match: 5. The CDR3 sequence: CASSLALAGSYEQYF. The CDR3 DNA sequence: TGCGCCAGCAGCTTGGCTCTAGCGGGATCTTACGAGCAGTACTTC.

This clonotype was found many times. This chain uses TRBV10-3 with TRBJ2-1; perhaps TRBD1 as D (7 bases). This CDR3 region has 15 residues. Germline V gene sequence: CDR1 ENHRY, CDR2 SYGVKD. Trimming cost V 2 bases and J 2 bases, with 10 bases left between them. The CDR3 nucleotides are TGTGCCATCAGTGAGGGAGGGGGCGCCTACAATGAGCAGTTCTTC. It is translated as CAISEGGGAYNEQFF.

The CDR3 reads CASSQDLGDNSPLHF. DNA of the CDR3: TGTGCCAGCAGCCAAGATTTAGGGGATAATTCACCCCTCCACTTT. The rearrangement uses TRBV3-1 and TRBJ1-6; tentatively, D is TRBD1 (5 bases). Trimming removed 0 bases at V and 5 bases at J, with 8 bases between. The V gene's germline CDR1 is LGHDT and CDR2 YNNKEL (reference sequence). The CDR3 extends over 15 amino acids.

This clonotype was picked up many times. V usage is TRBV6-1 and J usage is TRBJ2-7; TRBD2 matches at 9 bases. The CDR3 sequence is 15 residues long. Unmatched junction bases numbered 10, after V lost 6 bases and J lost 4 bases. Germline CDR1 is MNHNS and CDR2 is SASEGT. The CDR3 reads CASSAPGLASYEQYF. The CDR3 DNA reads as TGTGCCAGCAGCGCTCCGGGACTAGCTTCTTACGAGCAGTACTTC.

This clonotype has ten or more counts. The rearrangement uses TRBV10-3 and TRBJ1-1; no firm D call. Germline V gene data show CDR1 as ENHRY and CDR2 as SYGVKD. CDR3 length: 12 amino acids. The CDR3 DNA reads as TGTGCTCTAAGCGATGGGAACACTGAAGCTTTCTTT. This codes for CALSDGNTEAFF.

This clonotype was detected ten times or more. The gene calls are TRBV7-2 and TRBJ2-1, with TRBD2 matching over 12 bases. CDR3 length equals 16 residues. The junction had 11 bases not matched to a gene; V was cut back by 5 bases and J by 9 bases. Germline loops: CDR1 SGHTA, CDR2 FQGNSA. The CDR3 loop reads CASSTLAGGLGGEQFF. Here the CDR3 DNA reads TGTGCCAGCAGCACCCTAGCGGGGGGGCTGGGCGGTGAGCAGTTCTTC. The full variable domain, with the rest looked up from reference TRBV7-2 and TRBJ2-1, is GAGVSQSPSNKVTEKGKDVELRCDPISGHTALYWYRQSLGQGLEFLIYFQGNSAPDKSGLPSDRFSAERTGGSVSTLTIQRTQQEDSAVYLCASSTLAGGLGGEQFFGPGTRLTVL.

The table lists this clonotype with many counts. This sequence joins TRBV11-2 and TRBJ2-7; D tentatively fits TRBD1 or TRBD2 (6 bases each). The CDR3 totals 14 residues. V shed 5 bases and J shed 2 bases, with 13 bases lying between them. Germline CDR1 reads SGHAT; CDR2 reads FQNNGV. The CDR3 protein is CASSRPGATYEQYF. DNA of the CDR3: TGTGCCAGCAGCCGCCCGGGGGCTACCTACGAGCAGTACTTC.